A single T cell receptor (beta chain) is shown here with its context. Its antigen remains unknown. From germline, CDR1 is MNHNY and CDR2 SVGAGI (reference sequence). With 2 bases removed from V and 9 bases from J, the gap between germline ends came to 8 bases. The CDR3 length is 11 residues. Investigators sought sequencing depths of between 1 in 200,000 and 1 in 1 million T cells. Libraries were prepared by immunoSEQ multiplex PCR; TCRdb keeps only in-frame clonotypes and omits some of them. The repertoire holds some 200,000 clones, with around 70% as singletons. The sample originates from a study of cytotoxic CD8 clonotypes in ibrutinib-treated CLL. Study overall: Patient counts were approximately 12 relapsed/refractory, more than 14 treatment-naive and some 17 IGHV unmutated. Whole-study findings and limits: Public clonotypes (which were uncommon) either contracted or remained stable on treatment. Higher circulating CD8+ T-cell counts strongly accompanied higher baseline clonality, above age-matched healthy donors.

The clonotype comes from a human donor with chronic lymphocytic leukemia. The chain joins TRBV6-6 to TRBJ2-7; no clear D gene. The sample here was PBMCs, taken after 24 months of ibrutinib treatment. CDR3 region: CASSYAFGQYF. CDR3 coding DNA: TGTGCCAGCAGTTACGCGTTTGGGCAGTACTTC.